These 30 T cell receptor beta chains originate from one sample sequenced in a study of OX40 agonist ivuxolimab in advanced cancers. Some clones are missing from TCRdb's copy, which holds only in-frame ones; the method was immunoSEQ multiplex PCR. The profile shows 50,000 or so clones, 70% to 85% of them singletons. The sample was CD4+ or CD8+ T cells sorted from blood, taken in a trial of the OX40 agonist ivuxolimab. These receptors all come from an adult with an advanced solid tumor such as melanoma, head and neck, liver or kidney cancer.

This chain joins TRBV6-1 and TRBJ1-6; the D is unclear. The CDR3 has 14 residues. CDR1 is MNHNS, CDR2 SASEGT, per germline. V lost 3 bases, J lost 7 bases, and 10 bases lay in between. CDR3 nucleotide sequence: TGTGCCAGCAGTGAGTCGGGTGACAATTCACCCCTCCACTTT. This encodes CASSESGDNSPLHF.

This chain joins TRBV5-6 and TRBJ2-1, with 14 bases fitting TRBD2. The CDR3 is 18 residues long. Trimming cost V 1 base and J 7 bases; bases outside gene matches: 10. Germline V gives CDR1 SGHDT, CDR2 YYEEEE. The CDR3 is CASSLRVTSGRAWNEQFF. Written as DNA, the CDR3 is TGTGCCAGCAGCTTGCGGGTGACTAGCGGGAGGGCGTGGAATGAGCAGTTCTTC.

This rearrangement joins TRBV5-1 to TRBJ2-3; 14 bases agree with TRBD2. V shed 1 base and J 3 bases; nucleotides not matched to a gene: 7. Germline values: CDR1 SGHRS, CDR2 YFSETQ. The CDR3 runs to 18 residues. The CDR3 DNA sequence: TGCGCCAGCAGCTTGTCCGGGACTAGCGGGAGAAGAACAGATACGCAGTATTTT. It yields the protein CASSLSGTSGRRTDTQYF.

This clone has just one count. The gene calls are TRBV7-8 and TRBJ2-2; no firm D call. This CDR3 is built from 13 residues. The V gene's germline CDR1 is SGHVS and CDR2 FQNEAQ. Trimming removed 11 bases at V and 0 bases at J, with 10 bases between. This chain's CDR3 is CAGSGANTGELFF. The DNA of the CDR3 is TGTGCCGGGTCCGGAGCGAACACCGGGGAGCTGTTTTTT. The full variable domain, rest sourced from reference TRBV7-8 and TRBJ2-2, is GAGVSQSPRYKVAKRGQDVALRCDPISGHVSLFWYQQALGQGPEFLTYFQNEAQLDKSGLPSDRFFAERPEGSVSTLKIQRTQQEDSAVYLCAGSGANTGELFFGEGSRLTVL.

The rearrangement links TRBV5-1 to TRBJ1-1; tentative D call: TRBD1 (5 bases). V lost 0 bases, J lost 8 bases, and 14 bases lay in between. Germline V gene data show CDR1 as SGHRS and CDR2 as YFSETQ. The CDR3 is 14 residues long. CDR3 protein: CASSLEVARGEAFF. CDR3 in DNA: TGCGCCAGCAGCTTGGAGGTGGCCCGGGGGGAAGCTTTCTTT.

Here the CDR3 reads CASSLEGGIEQYF. The CDR3 nucleotides are TGCGCCAGCAGCTTAGAAGGGGGCATCGAGCAGTACTTC. This rearrangement joins TRBV5-1 to TRBJ2-7; 7 positions agree with TRBD1. This CDR3 is 13 amino acids long. The junction had 5 bases not matched to a gene; V was cut back by 2 bases and J by 6 bases. Germline CDR1 SGHRS, CDR2 YFSETQ.

This chain connects TRBV9 to TRBJ1-4; D remains unclear. There are 13 residues in the CDR3. The ends were cut back, 4 bases at V and 8 bases at J, with 12 bases in the middle. The germline CDR1 and CDR2 sequences are SGDLS and YYNGEE. The CDR3 sequence is CASSPPFDEKLFF. The CDR3 nucleotides read TGTGCCAGCAGCCCCCCGTTCGACGAAAAACTGTTTTTT.

The CDR3 sequence is CASSARETQYF. DNA for the CDR3: TGTGCCAGCAGTGCGAGAGAGACCCAGTACTTC. The rearrangement joins TRBV9 to TRBJ2-5; D call uncertain. V dropped 5 bases and J dropped 4 bases, with 6 bases sitting between them. In germline, CDR1 is SGDLS, CDR2 YYNGEE. The CDR3 is 11 amino acids. The full variable domain, rest sourced from reference TRBV9 and TRBJ2-5, is DSGVTQTPKHLITATGQRVTLRCSPRSGDLSVYWYQQSLDQGLQFLIQYYNGEERAKGNILERFSAQQFPDLHSELNLSSLELGDSALYFCASSARETQYFGPGTRLLVL.

The chain employs TRBV11-2 and TRBJ2-3; D is ambiguous. Germline V gene data show CDR1 as SGHAT and CDR2 as FQNNGV. This CDR3 spans 12 amino acids. Trimming stripped 5 bases from V and 4 bases from J, with 7 bases between. CDR3 region: CASSPMADTQYF. The CDR3 nucleotides read TGTGCCAGCAGCCCTATGGCAGATACGCAGTATTTT. Drawing the rest from reference TRBV11-2 and TRBJ2-3, the complete variable domain is EAGVAQSPRYKIIEKRQSVAFWCNPISGHATLYWYQQILGQGPKLLIQFQNNGVVDDSQLPKDRFSAERLKGVDSTLKIQPAKLEDSAVYLCASSPMADTQYFGPGTRLTVL.

The chain has TRBV5-6 and TRBJ1-5, with 7 positions matching TRBD1. This CDR3 has 16 residues. With V trimmed by 1 base and J by 3 bases, 7 bases remained unmatched. Germline values: CDR1 SGHDT, CDR2 YYEEEE. CDR3 amino acids: CASSLFGRGNNQPQHF. The CDR3 DNA is TGTGCCAGCAGCTTGTTTGGCAGGGGGAACAATCAGCCCCAGCATTTT.

The rearrangement links TRBV5-4 to TRBJ2-7, with 12 bases lining up with TRBD2. Germline CDR1 and CDR2: SGHNT and YYREEE (reference sequence). The CDR3 is 17 residues long. The ends lost 4 bases at V and 2 bases at J; junction bases unmatched: 10. The CDR3: CASSPRTSGGLAYEQYF. The CDR3, as DNA: TGTGCCAGCAGCCCCAGAACTAGCGGGGGGCTTGCCTACGAGCAGTACTTC. Complete variable domain (other parts from reference TRBV5-4 and TRBJ2-7): ETGVTQSPTHLIKTRGQQVTLRCSSQSGHNTVSWYQQALGQGPQFIFQYYREEENGRGNFPPRFSGLQFPNYSSELNVNALELDDSALYLCASSPRTSGGLAYEQYFGPGTRLTVT.

A few counts support this clone. The chain uses TRBV5-4 and TRBJ2-7; 11 nucleotides match TRBD1. Trimming cost V 3 bases and J 3 bases; bases outside gene matches: 2. This CDR3 is 14 amino acids long. Germline CDR1 and CDR2: SGHNT and YYREEE (reference sequence). CDR3 DNA: TGTGCCAGCAGCTCCGGGACAGGGGGCTACGAGCAGTACTTC. Translated, it gives CASSSGTGGYEQYF.

The gene calls are TRBV5-1 and TRBJ1-6; TRBD1 is a possible D gene (6 bases). The germline V and J ends were trimmed by 0 bases and 17 bases, with 12 bases remaining between them. The germline gives CDR1 SGHRS, CDR2 YFSETQ. The CDR3 covers 12 residues. The DNA of the CDR3 is TGCGCCAGCAGCTTGGCAGGGGACCGCTTCCACTTT. Encoded protein: CASSLAGDRFHF.

J is TRBJ2-2 and V is TRBV5-1; weak D call: TRBD1 (6 bases). This CDR3 has 12 residues. Germline loops: CDR1 SGHRS, CDR2 YFSETQ. The V gene lost 9 bases and the J gene lost 1 base, with 7 bases spanning the gap. The CDR3 nucleotides read TGCGCCACGACAGGGAACACCGGGGAGCTGTTTTTT. It yields the protein CATTGNTGELFF.

This chain uses TRBV4-3 with TRBJ2-7; no clear D. Trimming took 2 bases from V and 2 from J, leaving 10 bases between them. The CDR3 consists of 14 residues. CDR1 is LGHNA and CDR2 is YSLEER in the germline V gene. CDR3 nucleotides: TGCGCCAGCAGCCAACAATTAGGGCCCTACGAGCAGTACTTC. Protein sequence: CASSQQLGPYEQYF.

The rearrangement links TRBV18 to TRBJ2-5, with D perhaps assigned TRBD1 or TRBD2 (7 bases each). V lost 5 bases and J lost 2, with 18 bases in between. This CDR3 contains 16 residues. Germline CDR1 is KGHSH and CDR2 is LQKENI. CDR3 in DNA: TGTGCCAGCTCAGGACAGAGACAGGGAGGGCAAGAGACCCAGTACTTC. This translates into CASSGQRQGGQETQYF.

This clone appeared once. This rearrangement joins TRBV5-1 to TRBJ1-4; tentatively, D is TRBD1 (5 bases). The CDR3 loop spans 14 amino acids. Germline V CDR1 and CDR2: SGHRS, YFSETQ. The V end lost 0 bases, the J end lost 6 bases, and 9 bases lay between the germline ends. The CDR3 DNA sequence: TGCGCCAGCAGCTTGGGGGGGAAGGATGAAAAACTGTTTTTT. Translating gives CASSLGGKDEKLFF. The whole variable domain, filled in from reference TRBV5-1 and TRBJ1-4, reads KAGVTQTPRYLIKTRGQQVTLSCSPISGHRSVSWYQQTPGQGLQFLFEYFSETQRNKGNFPGRFSGRQFSNSRSEMNVSTLELGDSALYLCASSLGGKDEKLFFGSGTQLSVL.

A few counts support this clone. This chain uses TRBV4-3 with TRBJ1-1; D is possibly TRBD1 (6 bases). This CDR3 is built from 16 residues. Per the germline V gene, CDR1 is LGHNA and CDR2 is YSLEER. Trimming removed 0 bases at V and 1 base at J, with 12 bases between. CDR3: CASSQDHAQGNTEAFF. The CDR3 DNA is TGCGCCAGCAGCCAAGATCACGCACAGGGGAACACTGAAGCTTTCTTT.

The gene calls are TRBV10-3 and TRBJ2-3; no definite D call. Trimming cost V 8 bases and J 6 bases, with 9 bases left between them. The CDR3 length is 11 residues. Germline lookup yields CDR1 ENHRY and CDR2 SYGVKD. The CDR3 DNA is TGTGCCATCCGCGCCGCGGATACGCAGTATTTT. It yields the protein CAIRAADTQYF.

The chain links TRBV13 to TRBJ1-1; no clear D. V dropped 2 bases and J dropped 0 bases, with 10 bases sitting between them. CDR1 and CDR2 (germline): PRHDT, FYEKMQ (reference sequence). This CDR3 comprises 15 residues. The CDR3 coding sequence is TGTGCCAGCAGCTTAATGCTGGGGATGAACACTGAAGCTTTCTTT. Its translation: CASSLMLGMNTEAFF.

The V and J genes are TRBV6-5 and TRBJ2-7; 11 nucleotides align to TRBD2. The CDR3 is 14 amino acids. Germline values: CDR1 MNHEY, CDR2 SVGAGI. Losses at the gene ends were 10 bases for V and 0 bases for J; bases not matched to a gene: 5. The CDR3 reads CATGGTSGSYEQYF. CDR3 DNA sequence: TGTGCCACCGGCGGGACTAGCGGCTCCTACGAGCAGTACTTC.

This chain joins TRBV21-1 and TRBJ1-4; TRBD1 is the table's D call and was not checked against the DNA. TRBV21-1 is a documented pseudogene. The CDR3 has 18 amino acids. The chain's CDR3 is CASSKARTGPGTNEKLFF. CDR3 bases: TGTGCCAGCAGCAAAGCCCGGACAGGGCCTGGGACTAATGAAAAACTGTTTTTT.

The rearrangement links TRBV19 to TRBJ1-2; TRBD1 aligns across 9 bases. The CDR3 covers 16 residues. Trimming took 4 bases from V and 5 from J; bases not matched to a gene: 11. Looked up from germline, CDR1 is LNHDA and CDR2 is SQIVND (reference sequence). The CDR3 DNA follows: TGTGCCAGTAGTAGACTACAGGGGGCGCCCCTTTATGGCTACACCTTC. It is translated as CASSRLQGAPLYGYTF.

CDR3 DNA: TGTGCCAGCAGCCAGCAGACAGGACTCTATGGCTACACCTTC. Translation gives CASSQQTGLYGYTF. This chain uses TRBV14 with TRBJ1-2; D might be TRBD1 (6 bases). The CDR3 loop spans 14 amino acids. In germline, CDR1 is SGHDN, CDR2 FVKESK. V was pared by 3 bases and J by 4 bases, with 12 bases between.

The rearrangement uses TRBV30 and TRBJ1-2; a possible D gene is TRBD1 (6 bases). CDR3 length: 14 amino acids. Germline CDR1 and CDR2: GTSNPN and SVGIG (reference sequence). The V end lost 7 bases, the J end lost 1 base, and 16 bases lay between the germline ends. CDR3 nucleotides: TGTGCCTCTCTCCGGACAGCTATTAACTATGGCTACACCTTC. The encoded protein is CASLRTAINYGYTF.

J is TRBJ1-1 and V is TRBV12-5, with a possible D match to TRBD1 (6 bases). The CDR3 covers 13 residues. The V gene lost 5 bases and the J gene lost 3 bases, with 10 bases spanning the gap. The germline gives CDR1 LGHNT, CDR2 FRNRAP. CDR3 region: CASGNGQYTEAFF. DNA of the CDR3: TGTGCTAGTGGTAATGGACAGTACACTGAAGCTTTCTTT.

This chain links TRBV7-6 with TRBJ1-3; tentatively, D is TRBD1 (5 bases). The germline V gene encodes CDR1 SGHVS and CDR2 FNYEAQ. The ends were cut back, 6 bases at V and 3 bases at J, with 12 bases in the middle. The CDR3 has 14 residues. CDR3 in DNA: TGTGCCAGCAGTAGTACAGGCGTTGGAAACACCATATATTTT. This translates into CASSSTGVGNTIYF.

The rearrangement joins TRBV14 to TRBJ2-6; the D is unclear. Germline V gene sequence: CDR1 SGHDN, CDR2 FVKESK. The CDR3 has 18 amino acids. V was pared by 1 base and J by 1 base, with 14 bases between. In DNA form, the CDR3 reads TGTGCCAGCAGCCAAGTTTCCCCGGGTCGGTCTGGGGCCAACGTCCTGACTTTC. This gives the protein CASSQVSPGRSGANVLTF.

The gene calls are TRBV25-1 and TRBJ1-1, with D unclear. In germline, CDR1 is MGHDK, CDR2 SYGVNS. Trimming removed 3 bases from V and 1 base from J, with 9 bases in between. The CDR3 contains 14 residues. The CDR3 nucleotides read TGTGCCAGCAGTGAGGTTGGGAGGAACACTGAAGCTTTCTTT. Translation gives CASSEVGRNTEAFF.

This chain connects TRBV30 to TRBJ1-3; D perhaps matches TRBD1 (6 bases). The CDR3 sequence is 16 residues long. The V gene's germline CDR1 is GTSNPN and CDR2 SVGIG (reference sequence). Trimming shortened V by 0 bases and J by 7 bases, and 19 bases separated the two germline ends. CDR3 sequence: CAWSVVGALGLNTIYF. The CDR3 DNA reads as TGTGCCTGGAGTGTTGTGGGGGCACTCGGCTTGAACACCATATATTTT.